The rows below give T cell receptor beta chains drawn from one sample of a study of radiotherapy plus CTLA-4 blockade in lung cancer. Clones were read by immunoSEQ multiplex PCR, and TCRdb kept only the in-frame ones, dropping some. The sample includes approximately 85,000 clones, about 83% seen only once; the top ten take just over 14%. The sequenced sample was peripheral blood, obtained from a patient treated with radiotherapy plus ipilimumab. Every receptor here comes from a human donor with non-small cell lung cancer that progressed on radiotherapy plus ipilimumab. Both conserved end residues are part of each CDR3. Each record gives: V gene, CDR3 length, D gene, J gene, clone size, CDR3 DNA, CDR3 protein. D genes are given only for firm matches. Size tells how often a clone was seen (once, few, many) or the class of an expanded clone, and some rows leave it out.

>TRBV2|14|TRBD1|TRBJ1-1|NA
TGTGCCAGCAGTCCTGAGGGACAGTTAACTGAAGCTTTCTTT
CASSPEGQLTEAFF
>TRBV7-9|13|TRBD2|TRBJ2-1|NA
TGTGTTGGGACTAGCGGGGGGTACAATGAGCAGTTCTTC
CVGTSGGYNEQFF
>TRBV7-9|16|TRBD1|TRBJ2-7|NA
TGTGCCAGCAGCTTAGATGGCGGACAGGGCCCCTACGAGCAGTACTTC
CASSLDGGQGPYEQYF
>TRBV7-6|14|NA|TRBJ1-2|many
TGTGCCAGCAGCCCCGGTAGGGCTAACTATGGCTACACCTTC
CASSPGRANYGYTF
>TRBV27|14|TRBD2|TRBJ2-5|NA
TGTGCCAGCAGTAGGACTAGCGGACGGAAGACCCAGTACTTC
CASSRTSGRKTQYF
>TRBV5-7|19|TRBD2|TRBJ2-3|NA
TGTGCCAGCAGCTTGATGCCTAGCGGGACCTTAATGCCCTCAGATACGCAGTATTTT
CASSLMPSGTLMPSDTQYF
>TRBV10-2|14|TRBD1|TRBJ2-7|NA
TGCGCCAGCAGAGACAGGGGGCGACCGGGGGAGCAGTACTTC
CASRDRGRPGEQYF
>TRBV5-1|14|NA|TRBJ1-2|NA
TGCGCCAGCAGCTTGGGGGACACAATCTATGGCTACACCTTC
CASSLGDTIYGYTF
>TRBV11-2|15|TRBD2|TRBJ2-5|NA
TGTGCCAGCATCTTGGGGACTAGCGGGATAGAGACCCAGTACTTC
CASILGTSGIETQYF
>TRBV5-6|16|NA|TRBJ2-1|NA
TGTGCCAGCAGCTTTCAGGCGGCCGCGGGCTACAATGAGCAGTTCTTC
CASSFQAAAGYNEQFF
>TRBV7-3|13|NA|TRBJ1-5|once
TGTGCCAGCAGCTTAATTCCGGGTCAGCCCCAGCATTTT
CASSLIPGQPQHF
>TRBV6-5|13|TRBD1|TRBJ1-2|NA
TGTGCCAGCAGCGACAGGGTTAACTATGGCTACACCTTC
CASSDRVNYGYTF
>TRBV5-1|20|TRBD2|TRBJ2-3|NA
TGCGCCAGCAGCCGAGGGGACTCGCCGGGACTAGCGGGGGCCACAGATACGCAGTATTTT
CASSRGDSPGLAGATDTQYF
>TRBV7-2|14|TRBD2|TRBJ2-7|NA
TGTGCCAGCAGCCAAATGGGACTAGCCAACGAGCAGTACTTC
CASSQMGLANEQYF
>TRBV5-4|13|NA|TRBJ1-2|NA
TGTGCCAGCAGCTTGGGAGGAGACTATGGCTACACCTTC
CASSLGGDYGYTF
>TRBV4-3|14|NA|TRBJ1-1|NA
TGCGCCAGCAGCCAAGATTGGAAGGGGACTGAAGCTTTCTTT
CASSQDWKGTEAFF
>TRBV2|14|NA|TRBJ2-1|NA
TGTGCCAGCAGTGCGTGGCAGATAAACAATGAGCAGTTCTTC
CASSAWQINNEQFF
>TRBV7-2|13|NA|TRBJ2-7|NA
TGTGCCAGCAGCTTAGGCCTAGAGACGGGGCAGTACTTC
CASSLGLETGQYF
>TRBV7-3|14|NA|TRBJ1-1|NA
TGTGCCAGCAGCCCGATGATGGGACTCACTGAAGCTTTCTTT
CASSPMMGLTEAFF
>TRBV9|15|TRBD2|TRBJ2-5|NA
TGTGCCAGCAGCGTAGATAGCGGGAGGGGCGAGACCCAGTACTTC
CASSVDSGRGETQYF
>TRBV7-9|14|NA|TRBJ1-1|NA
TGTGCCAGCAGCTTATTTCCTCGGGGGACTGAAGCTTTCTTT
CASSLFPRGTEAFF
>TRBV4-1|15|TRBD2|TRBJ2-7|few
TGCGCCAGCAGCCAAGTGCAGGGAGGGACCTACGAGCAGTACTTC
CASSQVQGGTYEQYF
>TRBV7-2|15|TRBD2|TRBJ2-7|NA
TGTGCCAGCAGCTTAGGGGGCGGGAGTCCGACCGAGCAGTACTTC
CASSLGGGSPTEQYF
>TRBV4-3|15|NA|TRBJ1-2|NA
TGCGCCAGCAGCCAAGGGGGCGATCCGAACTATGGCTACACCTTC
CASSQGGDPNYGYTF
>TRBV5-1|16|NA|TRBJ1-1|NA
TGCGCCAGCAGCTTGGACTGGGACGGACCTACCACTGAAGCTTTCTTT
CASSLDWDGPTTEAFF
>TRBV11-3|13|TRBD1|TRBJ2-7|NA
TGTGCCAGCAGCTCGAACAGGGGAAACGAGCAGTACTTC
CASSSNRGNEQYF
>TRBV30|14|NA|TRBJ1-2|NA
TGTGCCTGGAGTAAAGGGCTAGGGTCATATGGCTACACCTTC
CAWSKGLGSYGYTF
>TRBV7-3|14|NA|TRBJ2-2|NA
TGTGCCAGCAGGCCCGGTAGCTCGGCCGGGGAGCTGTTTTTT
CASRPGSSAGELFF
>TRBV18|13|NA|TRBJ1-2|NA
TGTGCCAGCTCACCAGAAGGGGTCTATGGCTACACCTTC
CASSPEGVYGYTF
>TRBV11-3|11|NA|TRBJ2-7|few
TGTTCTAGTGGGGGAGTATACGAGCAGTACTTC
CSSGGVYEQYF
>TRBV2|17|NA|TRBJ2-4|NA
TGTGCCAGCCTGGGTGCACGGGCCCGGGAAGCCAAAAACATTCAGTACTTC
CASLGARAREAKNIQYF
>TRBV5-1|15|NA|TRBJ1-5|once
TGCGCCAGCAGCTTGTCAGCCCTTCCCTATCAGCCCCAGCATTTT
CASSLSALPYQPQHF
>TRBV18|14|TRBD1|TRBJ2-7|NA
TGTGCCAGCTCATCGCGACAGGGCCCCTACGAGCAGTACTTC
CASSSRQGPYEQYF
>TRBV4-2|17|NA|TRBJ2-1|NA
TGTGCCAGCAGCGCCGAAGGACTGGCAAGCTCCTACAATGAGCAGTTCTTC
CASSAEGLASSYNEQFF
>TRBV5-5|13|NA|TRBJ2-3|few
TGTGCCAGCAGCTTGTCGGCTCAAGATACGCAGTATTTT
CASSLSAQDTQYF
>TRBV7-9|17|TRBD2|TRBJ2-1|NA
TGTGCCAGCAGCTCGGGGTGGCGGGGGTACTCCTACAATGAGCAGTTCTTC
CASSSGWRGYSYNEQFF
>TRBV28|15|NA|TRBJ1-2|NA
TGTGGCAGCAGTCCTGCGCAGGGACCGCCGGGTGGCTACACCTTC
CGSSPAQGPPGGYTF
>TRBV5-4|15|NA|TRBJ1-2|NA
TGTGCCAGCAGCTTGAGTCAGGGAATATGGTATGGCTACACCTTC
CASSLSQGIWYGYTF
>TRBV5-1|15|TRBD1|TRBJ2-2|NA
TGCGCCAGCAGCTGGGGGACAGCCCTAGCTGGGGAGCTGTTTTTT
CASSWGTALAGELFF
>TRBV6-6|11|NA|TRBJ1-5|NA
TGTGCCAGCAGTGCACAAGGGGCCCAGCATTTT
CASSAQGAQHF
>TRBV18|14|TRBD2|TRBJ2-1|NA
TGTGCCAGCTCACTGGCTAGCGGGAGAAATGAGCAGTTCTTC
CASSLASGRNEQFF
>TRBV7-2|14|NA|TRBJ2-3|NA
TGTGCCAGCAGCTTAGCGCAGGGGACAGATACGCAGTATTTT
CASSLAQGTDTQYF
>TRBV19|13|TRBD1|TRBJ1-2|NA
TGTGCCAGTAGTATCAGTGACAGGGGTGGCTACACCTTC
CASSISDRGGYTF
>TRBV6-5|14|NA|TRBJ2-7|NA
TGTGCCAGCATCCAGTGGGGGCAGTCCTACGAGCAGTACTTC
CASIQWGQSYEQYF
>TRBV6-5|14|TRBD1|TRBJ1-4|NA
TGTGCCAGCAGTTTCGACAGGGGTGACGAAAAACTGTTTTTT
CASSFDRGDEKLFF
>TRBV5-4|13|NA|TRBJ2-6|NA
TGTGCCAGCAGCCTGCATTCGGCCAACGTCCTGACTTTC
CASSLHSANVLTF
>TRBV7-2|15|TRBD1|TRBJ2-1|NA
TGTGCCAGCAGCCCTGGACAGGGATTATACAATGAGCAGTTCTTC
CASSPGQGLYNEQFF
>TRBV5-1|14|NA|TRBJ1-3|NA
TGCGCCAGCAGCTTAGCGCTCTCTGGAAACACCATATATTTT
CASSLALSGNTIYF
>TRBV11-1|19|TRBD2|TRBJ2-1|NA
TGTGCCAGCAGCTTAGATAGCGTAGCGGGAGTCCCCTCCTACAATGAGCAGTTCTTC
CASSLDSVAGVPSYNEQFF
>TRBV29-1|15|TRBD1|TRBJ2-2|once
TGCAGCGTTTATCCCGGACAGGGCGACACCGGGGAGCTGTTTTTT
CSVYPGQGDTGELFF
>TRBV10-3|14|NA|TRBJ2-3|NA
TGTGCCATCAGCCGGGTCCCTCTTACAGATACGCAGTATTTT
CAISRVPLTDTQYF
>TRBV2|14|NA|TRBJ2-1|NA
TGTGCCAGCCCCCTTAGGACCGACTACAATGAGCAGTTCTTC
CASPLRTDYNEQFF
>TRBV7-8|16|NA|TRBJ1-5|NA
TGTGCCAGCAGCTTAGTGAGTAGCGTATCAAATCAGCCCCAGCATTTT
CASSLVSSVSNQPQHF
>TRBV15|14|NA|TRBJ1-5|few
TGTGCCAGCACCAAAGGTGGTAGCAATCAGCCCCAGCATTTT
CASTKGGSNQPQHF
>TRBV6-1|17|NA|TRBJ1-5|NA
TGTGCCAGCAGTGAATTAGGGCAGGCACGTAGCAATCAGCCCCAGCATTTT
CASSELGQARSNQPQHF
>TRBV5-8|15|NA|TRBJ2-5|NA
TGTGCCAGCAGGCTGGGCAGGGTTTGGCCAGAGACCCAGTACTTC
CASRLGRVWPETQYF
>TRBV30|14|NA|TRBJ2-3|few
TGTGCCTGGAGGGCGCTGGGGAGTACAGATACGCAGTATTTT
CAWRALGSTDTQYF
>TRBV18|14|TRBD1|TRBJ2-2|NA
TGTGCCAGCTCACTAAGGGACAGCACCGGGGAGCTGTTTTTT
CASSLRDSTGELFF
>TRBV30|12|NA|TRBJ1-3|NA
TGTGCCTGGACGCTCAATGGAAACACCATATATTTT
CAWTLNGNTIYF
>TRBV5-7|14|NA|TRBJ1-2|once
TGTGCCAGCAGCTTACAGGGCCTGGACTATGGCTACACCTTC
CASSLQGLDYGYTF